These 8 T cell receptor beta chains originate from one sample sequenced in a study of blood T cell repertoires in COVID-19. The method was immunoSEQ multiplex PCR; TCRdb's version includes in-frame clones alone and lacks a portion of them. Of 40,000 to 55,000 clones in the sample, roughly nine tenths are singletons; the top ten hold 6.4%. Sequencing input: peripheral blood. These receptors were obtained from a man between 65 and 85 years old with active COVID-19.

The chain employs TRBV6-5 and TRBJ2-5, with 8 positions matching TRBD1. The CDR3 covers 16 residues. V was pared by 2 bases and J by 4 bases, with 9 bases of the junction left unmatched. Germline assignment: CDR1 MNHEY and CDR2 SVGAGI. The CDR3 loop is CASSYNSQGAGETQYF. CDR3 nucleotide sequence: TGTGCCAGCAGTTACAACTCCCAGGGGGCGGGAGAGACCCAGTACTTC.

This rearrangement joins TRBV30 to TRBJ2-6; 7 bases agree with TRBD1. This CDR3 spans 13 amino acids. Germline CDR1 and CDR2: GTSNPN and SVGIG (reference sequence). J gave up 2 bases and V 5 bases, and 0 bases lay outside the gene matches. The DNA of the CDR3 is TGTGCCTGGGACAGGGCTGGGGCCAACGTCCTGACTTTC. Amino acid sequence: CAWDRAGANVLTF.

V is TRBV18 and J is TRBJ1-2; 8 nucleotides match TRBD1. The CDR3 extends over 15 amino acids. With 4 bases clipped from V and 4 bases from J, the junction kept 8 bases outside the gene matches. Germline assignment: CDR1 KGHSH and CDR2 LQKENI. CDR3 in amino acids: CASSQGQGSLYGYTF. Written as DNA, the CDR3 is TGTGCCAGCTCACAAGGACAGGGTTCCCTCTATGGCTACACCTTC.

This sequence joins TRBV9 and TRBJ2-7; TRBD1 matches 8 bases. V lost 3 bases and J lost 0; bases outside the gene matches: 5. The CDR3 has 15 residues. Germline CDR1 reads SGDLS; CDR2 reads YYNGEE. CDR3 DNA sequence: TGTGCCAGCAGCGCTCGACAGGGGAGCTCCTACGAGCAGTACTTC. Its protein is CASSARQGSSYEQYF.

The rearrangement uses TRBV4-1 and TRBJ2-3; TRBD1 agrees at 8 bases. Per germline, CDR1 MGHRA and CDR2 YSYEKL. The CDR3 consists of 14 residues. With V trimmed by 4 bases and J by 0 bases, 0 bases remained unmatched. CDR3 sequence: CASSRTGSTDTQYF. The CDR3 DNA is TGCGCCAGCAGCCGGACAGGGAGCACAGATACGCAGTATTTT.

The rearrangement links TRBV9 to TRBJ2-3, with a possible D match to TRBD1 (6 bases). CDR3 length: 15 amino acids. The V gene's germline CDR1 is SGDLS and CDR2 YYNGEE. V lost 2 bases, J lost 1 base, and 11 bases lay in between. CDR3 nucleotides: TGTGCCAGCAGCGTCCGGGACACGCGCACAGATACGCAGTATTTT. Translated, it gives CASSVRDTRTDTQYF.

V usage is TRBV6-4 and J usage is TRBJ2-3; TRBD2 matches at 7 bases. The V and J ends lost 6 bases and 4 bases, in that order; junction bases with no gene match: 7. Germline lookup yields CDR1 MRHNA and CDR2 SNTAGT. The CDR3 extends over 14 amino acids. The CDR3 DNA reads TGTGCCAGCAGCGCCCTGACTAGCTCAGATACGCAGTATTTT. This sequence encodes CASSALTSSDTQYF.

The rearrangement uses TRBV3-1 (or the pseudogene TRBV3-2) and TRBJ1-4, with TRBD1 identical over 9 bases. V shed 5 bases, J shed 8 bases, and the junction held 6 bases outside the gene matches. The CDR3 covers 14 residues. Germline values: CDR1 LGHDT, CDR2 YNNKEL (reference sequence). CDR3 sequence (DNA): TGTGCCAGCAGCAAGGGACAGGGAGGCGAAAAACTGTTTTTT. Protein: CASSKGQGGEKLFF.